This TCR beta chain is from a study of blood T cells in healthy people across ages. It was with a sample-barcoded 5' primer and a J-beta primer mix that a second PCR of roughly 7 to 12 cycles was run. TCRdb re-called the 5' RACE reads through MiXCR, storing one row per CDR3 protein. Among some 850,000 distinct CDR3 sequences listed, about a quarter were seen once. Germline V gene data show CDR1 as SGHRS and CDR2 as YFSETQ. After removal of 4 bases from V and 5 bases from J, the junction contained 11 bases not matched to a gene. The length of the CDR3 is 15 residues. Study observations and caveats: Unsorted PBMC input precluded a conclusive naive versus antigen-experienced comparison.

This clonotype was observed a handful of times. Its antigen remains unidentified. Another study also made use of these data, one on T cells of mothers and their children. Turning to that study: Extracted RNA, in its entirety, went into cDNA synthesis at about 1.5 ug per 15 ul.

Specimen: blood. The chain couples TRBV5-1 to TRBJ2-5, with 7 bases fitting TRBD2. This clonotype originated in a boy between 10 and 17 years old in good health. CDR3 residues: CASSPRDRGGETQYF. DNA of the CDR3: TGCGCCAGCAGCCCTAGGGACCGGGGAGGGGAGACCCAGTACTTC.